The present T cell receptor (beta chain) was sequenced within a study of cytomegalovirus exposure and HLA in healthy donors. Study at large: For the approximately 360 genotyped donors, approximately 83% fell within the Caucasian-associated ancestry cluster.

Amplification used 60 Vbeta primers and 13 Jbeta primers. The method was immunoSEQ multiplex PCR; TCRdb's version includes in-frame clones alone and lacks a portion of them. The data show 90,000 to 120,000 clones, around 85% seen once. As to this clone: Its target is not known.

Study results and limitations: In an earlier analysis, in roughly 600 donors, most V segments appeared productive either ~87% or ~30% of the time. In most subjects, TCR beta sequences reportedly gave accurate predictions of HLA-A and HLA-B alleles. By HLA locus, TCR association rates varied in a later analysis, with DRB1 showing the most and HLA-C the fewest.

This sequence originates from a man aged 30-40 years in good health and CMV-seronegative. Sequences were obtained from PBMCs.

The CDR3 protein is CSVKLRESLDTQYF. The CDR3 DNA reads as TGCAGCGTGAAGTTGCGGGAGAGCCTAGATACGCAGTATTTT. V is TRBV29-1 and J is TRBJ2-3; TRBD2 agrees at 7 bases. The CDR3 totals 14 residues. The V gene's germline CDR1 is SQVTM and CDR2 ANQGSEA. J gave up 5 bases and V 6 bases, and 11 bases lay outside the gene matches.